A selection of T cell receptor beta chains follows, all from one sample in a study of T-cell reconstitution after alpha-beta-depleted transplantation in children. From the PCR reads, TCRdb called clonotypes with MiXCR, one entry per CDR3 protein. The repertoire consists of roughly 190,000 distinct CDR3 sequences, with approximately 14% occurring once and the leading ten covering about 13%. The sample was PBMCs from the stem cell graft donor, taken from the stem cell graft. These receptors were collected from a human donor who donated a stem cell graft to a child with acute lymphoblastic leukemia. CDR3s leave out the opening cysteine and the closing phenylalanine or tryptophan. A D gene is named only where the DNA matches it firmly. A clone size is listed for some rows: how often the clone was seen (once, few, many), or a class if it is expanded.

size	D	V	J	CDR3
.	.	TRBV11-2	TRBJ2-7	ASSLDLGSGLYEQY
.	.	TRBV29-1	TRBJ2-5	SVLRAAGGGAQY
.	.	TRBV6-6	TRBJ2-7	ASSGRPYEQY
many	.	TRBV5-1	TRBJ2-1	ASSPAGNEQF
many	TRBD1	TRBV20-1	TRBJ1-2	SAIPGQGTYGYT
few	.	TRBV11-2	TRBJ2-7	ASSARRPSSYEQY
many	.	TRBV6-1	TRBJ2-7	ASSEVGGVREQY
many	TRBD1	TRBV20-1	TRBJ1-2	SAYGQEIYGYT
many	TRBD2	TRBV7-6	TRBJ2-7	ASSFSGKTYEQY
many	TRBD2	TRBV20-1	TRBJ2-4	SVTGTSGGQNIQY
many	.	TRBV20-1	TRBJ1-1	SARKGGGGTEAF
.	.	TRBV5-1	TRBJ2-1	ASSLGRASYNEQF
many	.	TRBV16	TRBJ2-2	ASSQERNTGELF
many	TRBD2	TRBV10-3	TRBJ2-5	AIGSAGETQY
many	.	TRBV5-1	TRBJ2-2	ASSLAGFKRELF
many	.	TRBV5-4	TRBJ2-3	ASSLPGLADTQY
many	.	TRBV11-2	TRBJ1-6	ASSLVQASPLH
many	.	TRBV11-2	TRBJ2-3	ASRHSRDTQY
.	.	TRBV20-1	TRBJ1-2	SASDGRTPNYGYT
many	.	TRBV25-1	TRBJ1-1	ASSEYSRGGEAF
.	TRBD1	TRBV7-9	TRBJ1-2	ASSPRGGVGGSGYT
many	.	TRBV10-2	TRBJ1-5	ASRDSSNQPQH
many	.	TRBV4-1	TRBJ2-3	ASSQVGREQSTDTQY
.	TRBD2	TRBV19	TRBJ2-3	ASSLASGSGDVRSDTQY
.	.	TRBV30	TRBJ2-7	AWGQNLGEQY
.	TRBD1	TRBV5-1	TRBJ1-1	ASSLVDRGNTEAF
many	TRBD2	TRBV7-2	TRBJ2-1	ASSLEVGRLARQF
.	TRBD2	TRBV14	TRBJ2-1	ASSQGTSSFNEQF
.	TRBD2	TRBV27	TRBJ2-1	ASSATSGSVNEQF
.	.	TRBV27	TRBJ1-6	ASSTTGRVGSPLH